What follows is one T cell receptor (beta chain) and its context. Its cognate antigen is unknown. The CDR3 spans 14 residues. Trimming took off 0 bases at V and 1 base at J, with 7 bases between the two ends. The germline V gene encodes CDR1 SGHNT and CDR2 YYREEE (reference sequence). This record comes from a study of lymphopenia after photon versus proton radiotherapy. General observations from the study: After the lymphocyte nadir, photon-treated repertoires showed oligoclonal expansion, especially of CD8+ Temra cells. A bigger post-nadir fall in TCR diversity correlated inversely with survival time in deceased patients.

The data were produced by immunoSEQ multiplex PCR, yet TCRdb's version contains in-frame clones alone and is incomplete. This sample yields 45,000 to 65,000 clones, of which roughly 90% are seen a single time; about 20% belongs to the top ten. The TCR comes from a woman aged 40 to 55 with cholangiocarcinoma. The chain carries TRBV5-4 and TRBJ2-5, with D possibly called TRBD1 or TRBD2 (5 bases each). Sequenced material: peripheral blood, taken from a patient treated with photon-based radiotherapy. CDR3 coding DNA: TGTGCCAGCAGCTTGGGGGGGATCCAAGAGACCCAGTACTTC. This encodes CASSLGGIQETQYF.